The present T cell receptor (beta chain) was sequenced within a study of a mutant IDH1 vaccine in newly diagnosed glioma. For the study at large: First vaccine doses came 4-6 weeks after radiotherapy alone, or with temozolomide cycles.

This table comes from immunoSEQ multiplex PCR, and its TCRdb copy is limited to in-frame clones, with some not included. Among roughly 72,000 clones listed, around nine tenths were seen once. Of note for this clone: The antigen remains unidentified.

The time point here: week 5, during vaccination. In every dose of vaccine, 300 ug of mutant IDH1 20-mer peptide was given alongside topical imiquimod. Germline CDR1 is SGHVS and CDR2 is FQNEAQ. The V gene lost 4 bases and the J gene lost 2 bases, with 10 bases spanning the gap. The CDR3 has 14 amino acids. The clonotype comes from a woman aged 50 to 65 with glioma. The starting material was PBMCs, obtained from a glioma patient whose treatment included an IDH1 peptide vaccine. The chain recombines TRBV7-8 with TRBJ2-3; tentative D call: TRBD2 (6 bases). The CDR3 spells CASSYGGFTDTQYF. The DNA of the CDR3 is TGTGCCAGCAGCTACGGGGGTTTCACAGATACGCAGTATTTT.